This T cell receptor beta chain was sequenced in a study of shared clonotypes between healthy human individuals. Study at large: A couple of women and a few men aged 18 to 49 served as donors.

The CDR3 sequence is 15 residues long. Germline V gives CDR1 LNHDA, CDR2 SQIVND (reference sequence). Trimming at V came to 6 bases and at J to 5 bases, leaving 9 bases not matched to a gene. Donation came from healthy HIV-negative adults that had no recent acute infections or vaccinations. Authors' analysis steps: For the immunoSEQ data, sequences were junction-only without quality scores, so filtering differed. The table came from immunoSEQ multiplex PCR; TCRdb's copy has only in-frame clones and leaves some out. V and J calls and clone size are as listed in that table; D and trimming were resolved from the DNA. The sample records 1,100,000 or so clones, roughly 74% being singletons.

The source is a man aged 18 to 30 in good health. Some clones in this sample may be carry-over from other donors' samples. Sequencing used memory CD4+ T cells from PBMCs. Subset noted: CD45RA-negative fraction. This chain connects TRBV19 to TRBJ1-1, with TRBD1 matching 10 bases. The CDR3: CASRVFRQGATEAFF. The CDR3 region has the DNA TGTGCCAGTAGAGTATTCCGACAGGGGGCAACTGAAGCTTTCTTT.